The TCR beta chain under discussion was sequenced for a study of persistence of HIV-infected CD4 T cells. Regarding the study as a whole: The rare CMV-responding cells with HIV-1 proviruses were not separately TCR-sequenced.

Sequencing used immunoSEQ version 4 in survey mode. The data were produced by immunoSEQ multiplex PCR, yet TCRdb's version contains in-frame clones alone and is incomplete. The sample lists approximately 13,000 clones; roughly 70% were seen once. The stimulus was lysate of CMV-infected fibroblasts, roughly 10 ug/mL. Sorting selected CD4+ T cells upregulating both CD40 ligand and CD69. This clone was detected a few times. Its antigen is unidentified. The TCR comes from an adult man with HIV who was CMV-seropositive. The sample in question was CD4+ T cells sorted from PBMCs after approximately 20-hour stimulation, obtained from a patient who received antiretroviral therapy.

The DNA of the CDR3 is TGCGCCAGCCGACCTCGGCAGGGGAACACTGAAGCTTTCTTT. Its translation is CASRPRQGNTEAFF. J is TRBJ1-1 and V is TRBV5-1; D is possibly TRBD1 (5 bases). The CDR3 is 14 residues long. Trimming left V 7 bases short and J 1 base short, with 14 bases between. Germline lookup yields CDR1 SGHRS and CDR2 YFSETQ.